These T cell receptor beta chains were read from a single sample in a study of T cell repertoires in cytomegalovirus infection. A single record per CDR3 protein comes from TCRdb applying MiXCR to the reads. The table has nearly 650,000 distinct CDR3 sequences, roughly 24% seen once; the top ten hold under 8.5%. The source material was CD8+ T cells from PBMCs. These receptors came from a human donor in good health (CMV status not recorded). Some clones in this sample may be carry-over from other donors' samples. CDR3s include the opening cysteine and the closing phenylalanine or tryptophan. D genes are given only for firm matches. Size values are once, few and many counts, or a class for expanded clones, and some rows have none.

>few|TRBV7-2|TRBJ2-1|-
TGTGCCAGCAGCTTCCTGACAGTCAACAATGAGCAGTTCTTC
CASSFLTVNNEQFF
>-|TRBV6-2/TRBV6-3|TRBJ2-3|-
TGTGCCAGCAGCGTAAGGGCCGGGACAGATACGCAGTATTTT
CASSVRAGTDTQYF
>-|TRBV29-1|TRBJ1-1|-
TGCAGCGTTGAAGAACGAGGGGGTAATGAAGCTTTCTTT
CSVEERGGNEAFF
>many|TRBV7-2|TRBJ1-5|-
TGTGCCAGCAGCTTAGATCCGGGGCCCCTTAGCAATCAGCCCCAGCATTTT
CASSLDPGPLSNQPQHF
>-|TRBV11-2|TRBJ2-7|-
TGTGCCAGCAGCTCCCGGGACGGGCAGTACTTC
CASSSRDGQYF
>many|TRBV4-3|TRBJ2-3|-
TGCGCCAGCAGCCATGCGGGAAACGAGGCAGATACGCAGTATTTT
CASSHAGNEADTQYF
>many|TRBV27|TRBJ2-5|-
TGTGCCAGCAGTTTGGGTGCCCAAGAGACCCAGTACTTC
CASSLGAQETQYF
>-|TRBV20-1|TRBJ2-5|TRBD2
TGCAGTGCCTTACTAGCGGAGGTTGAGACCCAGTACTTC
CSALLAEVETQYF
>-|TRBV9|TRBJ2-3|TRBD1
TGTGCCAGCAGCCCACAACAGGGGAAGGCCACAGATACGCAGTATTTT
CASSPQQGKATDTQYF
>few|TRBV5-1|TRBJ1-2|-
TGCGCCAGCAGCTACGACCGTTTTAACTATGGCTACACCTTC
CASSYDRFNYGYTF
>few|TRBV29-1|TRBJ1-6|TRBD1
TGCAGCGTAGGGACAGGGGTGGATAATTCACCCCTCCACTTT
CSVGTGVDNSPLHF
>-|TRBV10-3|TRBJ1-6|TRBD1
TGTGCCATCAGTGAGGGCTGGCAGACAGGGAGTTCACCCCTCCACTTT
CAISEGWQTGSSPLHF
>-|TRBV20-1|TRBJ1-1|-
TGCAGTGCTAGAGCACAGGACACTGAAGCTTTCTTT
CSARAQDTEAFF
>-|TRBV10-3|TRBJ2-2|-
TGTGCCATCAGTGAAGCGCGGACGGCCGGGGAGCTGTTTTTT
CAISEARTAGELFF
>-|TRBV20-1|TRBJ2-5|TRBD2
TGCAGTGCTAGAGATGGGACTAGGCAAGAGACCCAGTACTTC
CSARDGTRQETQYF
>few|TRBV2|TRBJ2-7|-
TGTGCCAGCAGTGTCTTTAGAGGGGGTGGTTACGAGCAGTACTTC
CASSVFRGGGYEQYF
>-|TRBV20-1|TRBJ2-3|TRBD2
TGCAGTGCTAGAGAAGAGCGGGGCGGTGATACGCAGTATTTT
CSAREERGGDTQYF
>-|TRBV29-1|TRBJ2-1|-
TGCAGCGTTGAGTCACGGGGCGAGTATGAGCAGTTCTTC
CSVESRGEYEQFF
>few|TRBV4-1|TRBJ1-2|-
TGCGCCAGCAGCCATCGGGAGACAGGTTCGAGAGTGAATGGCTACACCTTC
CASSHRETGSRVNGYTF
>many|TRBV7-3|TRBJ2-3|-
TGTGCCAGCAGCCTAAATGGAGGGGGCTACACAGATACGCAGTATTTT
CASSLNGGGYTDTQYF
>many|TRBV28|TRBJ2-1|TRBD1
TGTGCCAGCAGTTCTCACGGCGGCAGGGGGCGAAATGAGCAGTTCTTC
CASSSHGGRGRNEQFF
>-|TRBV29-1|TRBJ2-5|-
TGCAGCGTTGATGCTGGGGGCCCAGAGACCCAGTACTTC
CSVDAGGPETQYF